The 32 T cell receptor beta chains presented below share a single source sample, sequenced in a study of blood T cell repertoires in COVID-19. Sequencing used immunoSEQ multiplex PCR; TCRdb keeps in-frame clones, though not all of them. The sample consists of about 290,000 clones, 89% of them appearing once. Sequencing was done on a sample of PBMCs or T cells enriched from blood (not recorded which). The source of these receptors is a woman aged 40 to 50 who had recovered from COVID-19.

This clone was counted once. The V call is TRBV2, the J call TRBJ2-7; tentatively, D is TRBD2 (5 bases). The CDR3 length is 11 residues. Trimming left V 6 bases short and J 6 bases short, with 9 bases between. Germline CDR1 reads SNHLY; CDR2 reads FYNNEI. CDR3: CASRAGSEQYF. The CDR3 DNA follows: TGTGCCAGCAGGGCGGGCAGCGAGCAGTACTTC.

This clone has only one observation. This chain connects TRBV18 to TRBJ1-2, with TRBD1 matching 8 bases. Per germline, CDR1 KGHSH and CDR2 LQKENI. With V trimmed by 2 bases and J by 4 bases, 9 bases remained unmatched. This CDR3 is 16 amino acids long. The CDR3, as DNA: TGTGCCAGCTCACCAGTTATACAGGGGGATATCTATGGCTACACCTTC. Its protein is CASSPVIQGDIYGYTF.

The chain couples TRBV6-4 to TRBJ2-3; D is uncertain. The CDR3 is 13 residues long. The V end was cut by 0 bases, the J end by 10 bases, with 11 bases between. Germline V gene sequence: CDR1 MRHNA, CDR2 SNTAGT. Written as DNA, the CDR3 is TGTGCCAGCAGTGACTCACCCCATCGGGCGCAGTATTTT. This codes for CASSDSPHRAQYF.

This clone has a single count. CDR3 DNA: TGTGCCACCAGCAGAGTTCGACTAGCGGGAGATGCTGAGCAGTTCTTC. This translates into CATSRVRLAGDAEQFF. This rearrangement joins TRBV15 to TRBJ2-1; TRBD2 matches 12 bases. The CDR3 spans 16 residues. The germline gives CDR1 LNHNV, CDR2 YYDKDF (reference sequence). V lost 1 base, J lost 9 bases, and 7 bases stayed unmatched.

The CDR3 sequence: CASSLHRQQYEQYF. In DNA form, the CDR3 reads TGTGCCAGCAGTTTACACCGACAGCAATACGAGCAGTACTTC. The V and J genes are TRBV27 and TRBJ2-7; tentative D call: TRBD1 (5 bases). The CDR3 is 14 amino acids. Between the trimmed V and J ends, which lost 2 bases and 4 bases, there was a span of 12 bases. Germline CDR1 and CDR2: MNHEY and SMNVEV (reference sequence).

The chain recombines TRBV12-3 or TRBV12-4 with TRBJ1-5; no definite D call. V lost 1 base to trimming and J lost 15 bases, with 10 bases between them. There are 11 residues in the CDR3. CDR3 sequence: CASSLGGGPHF. Written as DNA, the CDR3 is TGTGCCAGCAGTTTAGGAGGAGGTCCGCATTTT.

The chain employs TRBV5-1 and TRBJ2-4; TRBD1 agrees at 9 bases. Germline-derived CDR1 and CDR2 are SGHRS and YFSETQ. V shed 2 bases and J 14 bases; nucleotides not matched to a gene: 11. CDR3 length equals 14 residues. CDR3 sequence: CASSLTGTGWLKYF. The CDR3, as DNA: TGCGCCAGCAGCTTAACCGGGACAGGGTGGCTTAAGTACTTC.

The rearrangement links TRBV6-5 to TRBJ1-1, with D tentatively TRBD1 (5 bases). The CDR3 consists of 15 residues. V lost 6 bases to trimming and J lost 4 bases, with 18 bases between them. Germline-derived CDR1 and CDR2 are MNHEY and SVGAGI. CDR3 residues: CASSPHEARATEAFF. The CDR3 DNA reads as TGTGCCAGCAGCCCCCATGAGGCCAGGGCCACTGAAGCTTTCTTT.

This chain links TRBV4-3 with TRBJ2-1; 12 bases match TRBD2. This CDR3 comprises 20 residues. Germline CDR1 and CDR2: LGHNA and YSLEER. V shed 0 bases, J shed 7 bases, and the junction held 16 bases outside the gene matches. CDR3 sequence (DNA): TGCGCCAGCAGCCAAGATCTCTTCCTAGCGGGAGGGCTTATTGAAAATGAGCAGTTCTTC. As protein: CASSQDLFLAGGLIENEQFF.

V gene TRBV6-5 combines with J gene TRBJ1-5; D gene uncertain. Trimming took off 6 bases at V and 6 bases at J, with 9 bases between the two ends. Germline values: CDR1 MNHEY, CDR2 SVGAGI. This CDR3 spans 12 amino acids. The CDR3 nucleotides read TGTGCCAGCAGCCCAACCGGTCAGCCCCAGCATTTT. This encodes CASSPTGQPQHF.

The CDR3 protein is CASSVGGDTYYEQYF. CDR3 nucleotides: TGTGCCAGCAGCGTAGGAGGGGACACCTACTACGAGCAGTACTTC. The chain uses TRBV9 and TRBJ2-7; TRBD1 might be the D (6 bases). Germline assignment: CDR1 SGDLS and CDR2 YYNGEE. V dropped 0 bases and J dropped 3 bases, with 13 bases sitting between them. This CDR3 comprises 15 residues.

This chain links TRBV12-3 or TRBV12-4 with TRBJ1-2, with a possible D match to TRBD1 (5 bases). Between the trimmed V and J ends, which lost 6 bases and 7 bases, there was a span of 12 bases. The CDR3 covers 12 residues. The CDR3 region has the DNA TGTGCCAGCAGCTTTGACAGATCTGGCTACACCTTC. Translation: CASSFDRSGYTF.

The J gene is TRBJ2-1, the V gene TRBV18; 13 positions match TRBD2. Germline lookup yields CDR1 KGHSH and CDR2 LQKENI. CDR3 length: 18 amino acids. After removal of 6 bases from V and 2 bases from J, the junction contained 10 bases not matched to a gene. CDR3 loop: CASSWTSGGSDAYNEQFF. The CDR3 DNA follows: TGTGCCAGCTCTTGGACTAGCGGGGGATCCGATGCCTACAATGAGCAGTTCTTC.

This chain links TRBV6-4 with TRBJ2-1; 7 nucleotides match TRBD1. The CDR3 has 13 residues. Germline V gene sequence: CDR1 MRHNA, CDR2 SNTAGT. Trimming at V came to 6 bases and at J to 5 bases, leaving 4 bases not matched to a gene. CDR3 DNA: TGTGCCAGCAGCCGGGACAGACACAATGAGCAGTTCTTC. The encoded protein is CASSRDRHNEQFF.

J is TRBJ1-5 and V is TRBV3-1 (or the pseudogene TRBV3-2); tentatively, D is TRBD1 (6 bases). Germline CDR1 LGHDT, CDR2 YNNKEL (reference sequence). The CDR3 totals 15 residues. Trimming took 6 bases from V and 3 from J, leaving 15 bases between them. In DNA form, the CDR3 reads TGTGCCAGCAGTCAAACACAGGGATCCAATCAGCCCCAGCATTTT. Residues: CASSQTQGSNQPQHF.

J is TRBJ2-1 and V is TRBV14; TRBD2 might be the D (5 bases). This CDR3 spans 15 amino acids. In germline, CDR1 is SGHDN, CDR2 FVKESK. V was shortened by 1 base and J by 4 bases, with 11 bases between the two germline ends. As DNA, the CDR3 is TGTGCCAGCAGCCAAGTAGGCCGAGGGTACAATGAGCAGTTCTTC. Residues: CASSQVGRGYNEQFF.

The chain is built from TRBV10-3 and TRBJ1-1, with TRBD1 matching 10 bases. After removal of 4 bases from V and 2 bases from J, the junction contained 7 bases not matched to a gene. In germline, CDR1 is ENHRY, CDR2 SYGVKD. The CDR3 has 16 residues. The CDR3 DNA follows: TGTGCCATCAGTGGGGACCCGACAGGGGGCAACACTGAAGCTTTCTTT. Its translation is CAISGDPTGGNTEAFF.

The rearrangement uses TRBV6-1 and TRBJ2-3; no firm D call. The V and J ends lost 3 bases and 7 bases respectively, with 11 bases between them. There are 13 residues in the CDR3. Germline V gives CDR1 MNHNS, CDR2 SASEGT. CDR3 DNA sequence: TGTGCCAGCAGTGAGTTTGAAACTTATACGCAGTATTTT. Its protein is CASSEFETYTQYF.

V and J are TRBV6-2 or TRBV6-3 and TRBJ2-1, with 8 bases aligning to TRBD2. The ends lost 4 bases at V and 0 bases at J; junction bases unmatched: 17. The CDR3 runs to 20 residues. Germline V gene lookup returns CDR1 MNHEY and CDR2 SVGEGT. The CDR3 sequence is CASSSPEWSGRGGSYNEQFF. The CDR3 DNA reads TGTGCCAGCAGTTCCCCAGAGTGGAGCGGGAGAGGAGGCTCCTACAATGAGCAGTTCTTC.

This sequence joins TRBV5-1 and TRBJ1-4; TRBD1 agrees at 9 bases. Germline assignment: CDR1 SGHRS and CDR2 YFSETQ. This CDR3 is 19 amino acids long. Losses at the gene ends were 0 bases for V and 5 bases for J; bases not matched to a gene: 14. In DNA form, the CDR3 reads TGCGCCAGCAGCTTGGTTTTGGGTGAAGGGACAGGGAAGAATGAAAAACTGTTTTTT. It encodes CASSLVLGEGTGKNEKLFF.

The V gene is TRBV5-1, the J gene TRBJ1-3, with no clear D. Germline V gene data show CDR1 as SGHRS and CDR2 as YFSETQ. V lost 0 bases, J lost 0 bases, and 13 bases lay in between. The CDR3 runs to 17 residues. The DNA for the CDR3 is TGCGCCAGCAGCTTGGCCGTTTTCAGTGGCTCTGGAAACACCATATATTTT. This translates into CASSLAVFSGSGNTIYF.

The chain recombines TRBV5-8 with TRBJ2-5; 7 bases match TRBD2. The CDR3 contains 17 residues. CDR1 is SGHTS, CDR2 YDEGEE, per germline. V shed 0 bases, J shed 5 bases, and the junction held 13 bases outside the gene matches. The CDR3 protein is CASSLALVSGMGETQYF. The CDR3, as DNA: TGTGCCAGCAGCTTGGCTTTAGTGAGCGGGATGGGGGAGACCCAGTACTTC.

The chain joins TRBV12-3 or TRBV12-4 to TRBJ1-5; D is ambiguous. The CDR3 totals 12 residues. V lost 2 bases to trimming and J lost 5 bases, with 4 bases between them. This CDR3 reads CASSLLYQPQHF. CDR3 nucleotide sequence: TGTGCCAGCAGTTTACTGTATCAGCCCCAGCATTTT.

The table lists this clone with a few counts. CDR3 loop: CAWSADSYEQYF. CDR3 bases: TGTGCCTGGAGCGCGGACTCCTACGAGCAGTACTTC. The chain has TRBV30 and TRBJ2-7, with D unresolved. Trimming removed 3 bases from V and 0 bases from J, with 6 bases in between. Germline CDR1 GTSNPN, CDR2 SVGIG (reference sequence). This CDR3 contains 12 residues.

V is TRBV6-4 and J is TRBJ2-2; possibly TRBD2 for D (5 bases). The germline V gene encodes CDR1 MRHNA and CDR2 SNTAGT. The CDR3 is made up of 14 amino acids. Trimming removed 4 bases at V and 6 bases at J, with 12 bases between. The CDR3 sequence is CASSAHGGSGELFF. Here the CDR3 DNA reads TGTGCCAGCAGTGCTCACGGCGGGTCCGGGGAGCTGTTTTTT.

The sample holds one count of this clone. This chain links TRBV5-1 with TRBJ2-5, with TRBD1 identical over 12 bases. V was pared by 4 bases and J by 5 bases, with 9 bases of the junction left unmatched. CDR3 size: 16 residues. Germline V gene data show CDR1 as SGHRS and CDR2 as YFSETQ. The CDR3 DNA is TGCGCCAGCAGCAGTGGGACAGGGGGCGCGGAGGAGACCCAGTACTTC. Encoded protein: CASSSGTGGAEETQYF.

V usage is TRBV5-1 and J usage is TRBJ1-1; D is unclear. Germline assignment: CDR1 SGHRS and CDR2 YFSETQ. There are 17 residues in the CDR3. V gave up 4 bases and J gave up 1 base, with 20 bases separating them. In nucleotides, the CDR3 is TGCGCCAGCAGCCCCGGTCCCCTCGGGTCGGGGAACACTGAAGCTTTCTTT. It encodes CASSPGPLGSGNTEAFF. Full variable domain (rest looked up from reference TRBV5-1 and TRBJ1-1): KAGVTQTPRYLIKTRGQQVTLSCSPISGHRSVSWYQQTPGQGLQFLFEYFSETQRNKGNFPGRFSGRQFSNSRSEMNVSTLELGDSALYLCASSPGPLGSGNTEAFFGQGTRLTVV.

This chain uses TRBV7-2 with TRBJ2-1; a possible D gene is TRBD1 (5 bases). The CDR3 is 15 amino acids. The V end was cut by 3 bases, the J end by 8 bases, with 17 bases between. CDR1 and CDR2 from the germline V gene are SGHTA and FQGNSA. The CDR3, as DNA: TGTGCCAGCAGCTTGCCGGCCCCGCAGGGCCATGAGCAGTTCTTC. It specifies CASSLPAPQGHEQFF.

The V gene is TRBV2, the J gene TRBJ1-4, with 10 bases matching TRBD1. Germline CDR1 SNHLY, CDR2 FYNNEI. V shed 11 bases and J 7 bases; nucleotides not matched to a gene: 7. The CDR3 length is 13 residues. The CDR3 spells CAGAGTGVEKLFF. The CDR3 DNA follows: TGTGCCGGGGCCGGGACAGGGGTTGAAAAACTGTTTTTT. Full variable domain (remainder filled in from reference TRBV2 and TRBJ1-4): EPEVTQTPSHQVTQMGQEVILRCVPISNHLYFYWYRQILGQKVEFLVSFYNNEISEKSEIFDDQFSVERPDGSNFTLKIRSTKLEDSAMYFCAGAGTGVEKLFFGSGTQLSVL.

This clone was seen a single time. The sample contains more than one DNA sequence encoding this CDR3. The chain links TRBV9 to TRBJ2-3, with D maybe TRBD1 (6 bases). The V gene's germline CDR1 is SGDLS and CDR2 YYNGEE. The CDR3 is 14 amino acids. V lost 1 base, J lost 0 bases, and 6 bases lay in between. The CDR3 DNA is TGTGCCAGCAGCGTAAGGGGGAGCACAGATACGCAGTATTTT. Encoded protein: CASSVRGSTDTQYF.

The chain links TRBV3-1 (or the pseudogene TRBV3-2) to TRBJ2-7, with 14 bases that match TRBD2. The CDR3 has 15 residues. Germline V gene data show CDR1 as LGHDT and CDR2 as YNNKEL (reference sequence). J lost 3 bases, V lost 3 bases, and 1 base had no gene match. CDR3 in amino acids: CASSQGLAGDYEQYF. CDR3 bases: TGTGCCAGCAGCCAGGGACTAGCGGGAGACTACGAGCAGTACTTC.

The chain combines TRBV7-2 with TRBJ1-2; tentative D call: TRBD1 (5 bases). The V gene lost 7 bases and the J gene lost 7 bases, with 16 bases spanning the gap. This CDR3 has 13 residues. Germline CDR1 reads SGHTA; CDR2 reads FQGNSA. The CDR3 spells CASTPFSGGGYTF. The DNA of the CDR3 is TGTGCCAGCACCCCGTTTTCGGGGGGTGGCTACACCTTC.